These 28 T cell receptor beta chains share one sample of origin, sequenced in a study of blood T cells in healthy people across ages. A sample-barcoded 5' primer and a J-beta primer mix were used in a second PCR of about 6 to 11 cycles. TCRdb called the 5' RACE reads again in MiXCR, with one record for every CDR3 protein. The sample lists around 1.7 million distinct CDR3 sequences; 28% were seen once. The sample comprised blood. The receptors here all came from a woman aged 25 to 45 in good health.

Comments on this clonotype: Sequence at one end of the junction differs from germline and may be a read error. The genes are TRBV15 and TRBJ2-3; no clear D gene. The length of the CDR3 is 13 residues. CDR1 is LNHNV and CDR2 is YYDKDF in the germline V gene (reference sequence). The CDR3 protein is CVTRVDLGDTQYF. The CDR3 DNA sequence: TGTGTCACCCGAGTTGACCTCGGGGATACGCAGTATTTT.

This clonotype was observed a few times. A much larger clone differs by one base, so this may be a read error. This chain joins TRBV4-1 and TRBJ1-5, with a tentative D call TRBD1 (5 bases). Germline V gene lookup returns CDR1 MGHRA and CDR2 YSYEKL. The CDR3 sequence is 17 residues long. DNA for the CDR3: TGCGCCGGCAGCCAAGCCCCGGGGGGGGACGGCAATCAGCCCCAGCATTTT. It translates to CAGSQAPGGDGNQPQHF.

The V call is TRBV7-2, the J call TRBJ1-2; D gene unclear. Germline CDR1 reads SGHTA; CDR2 reads FQGNSA. This CDR3 comprises 16 residues. Between the trimmed V and J ends, which lost 5 bases and 0 bases, there was a span of 16 bases. CDR3 coding DNA: TGTGCCAGCAGCGTTATGTGGGATTCAGCTAACTATGGCTACACCTTC. Its translation is CASSVMWDSANYGYTF. Complete variable domain (other parts from reference TRBV7-2 and TRBJ1-2): GAGVSQSPSNKVTEKGKDVELRCDPISGHTALYWYRQSLGQGLEFLIYFQGNSAPDKSGLPSDRFSAERTGGSVSTLTIQRTQQEDSAVYLCASSVMWDSANYGYTFGSGTRLTVV.

This clonotype was seen more than once but under ten times. The chain has TRBV2 and TRBJ2-3; possibly TRBD1 for D (5 bases). Germline CDR1 is SNHLY and CDR2 is FYNNEI. V dropped 1 base and J dropped 4 bases, with 9 bases sitting between them. This CDR3 has 14 amino acids. The DNA of the CDR3 is TGTGCCAGCAGTGAAGGTTGGGGCGCAGATACGCAGTATTTT. Translated, it gives CASSEGWGADTQYF.

This clonotype appeared a few times. The chain has TRBV5-1 and TRBJ1-4, with TRBD1 as a possible D gene (5 bases). The CDR3 totals 14 residues. The germline V gene has CDR1 SGHRS and CDR2 YFSETQ. Trimming pared 0 bases from V and 9 bases from J, leaving 12 bases between. CDR3 nucleotide sequence: TGCGCCAGCAGCTTGGAGGCAGGGAATCAAAAACTGTTTTTT. Translating it yields CASSLEAGNQKLFF.

This chain connects TRBV7-9 to TRBJ2-1; 9 nucleotides align to TRBD1. The CDR3 extends over 17 amino acids. Unmatched junction bases numbered 17, after V lost 1 base and J lost 13 bases. CDR1 SEHNR and CDR2 FQNEAQ come from the germline V gene (reference sequence). The CDR3: CASSLGRTGVVAAIQFF. Written as DNA, the CDR3 is TGTGCCAGCAGCTTAGGTCGGACAGGGGTGGTGGCCGCAATACAGTTCTTC.

The rearrangement links TRBV5-1 to TRBJ2-2, with 9 nucleotides matching TRBD1. V gave up 2 bases and J gave up 4 bases; unmatched junction bases: 6. CDR1 SGHRS and CDR2 YFSETQ come from the germline V gene. The length of the CDR3 is 16 residues. CDR3 nucleotide sequence: TGCGCCAGCAGCTTACAGGGGGCGGTGGGCACCGGGGAGCTGTTTTTT. Protein sequence: CASSLQGAVGTGELFF.

The chain recombines TRBV7-2 with TRBJ2-1; D not resolved. Trimming took off 5 bases at V and 1 base at J, with 12 bases between the two ends. CDR3 length: 15 residues. Germline V CDR1 and CDR2: SGHTA, FQGNSA. The CDR3 nucleotides are TGTGCCAGCAGCCTGACTCTCACTTCCTACAATGAGCAGTTCTTC. Translating gives CASSLTLTSYNEQFF. The variable domain in full, completed from reference TRBV7-2 and TRBJ2-1, reads GAGVSQSPSNKVTEKGKDVELRCDPISGHTALYWYRQSLGQGLEFLIYFQGNSAPDKSGLPSDRFSAERTGGSVSTLTIQRTQQEDSAVYLCASSLTLTSYNEQFFGPGTRLTVL.

This clonotype has just a few counts. This chain links TRBV7-2 with TRBJ2-7, with 10 bases identical to TRBD2. The germline V gene has CDR1 SGHTA and CDR2 FQGNSA. The CDR3 sequence is 17 residues long. The V gene end was trimmed by 2 bases and the J gene end by 0 bases; junction bases not matched to a gene: 7. CDR3 amino acids: CASSLLLAGSSSYEQYF. Here the CDR3 DNA reads TGTGCCAGCAGCTTATTACTAGCGGGATCGAGCTCCTACGAGCAGTACTTC.

Of note for this clonotype: Just one base apart from a much larger clone, this may be a read error. This sequence joins TRBV5-4 and TRBJ2-1; 7 bases map to TRBD2. Germline-derived CDR1 and CDR2 are SGHNT and YYREEE (reference sequence). This CDR3 region has 15 residues. CDR3 residues: CASGLAASGYNEQFF. The CDR3 DNA is TGTGCCAGCGGCTTGGCTGCTAGCGGCTACAATGAGCAGTTCTTC. Combining the CDR3 with reference TRBV5-4 and TRBJ2-1 gives the whole variable domain ETGVTQSPTHLIKTRGQQVTLRCSSQSGHNTVSWYQQALGQGPQFIFQYYREEENGRGNFPPRFSGLQFPNYSSELNVNALELDDSALYLCASGLAASGYNEQFFGPGTRLTVL.

This clonotype showed up just a few times. The chain couples TRBV4-1 to TRBJ1-4; D remains unclear. Germline loops: CDR1 MGHRA, CDR2 YSYEKL. The CDR3 has 15 residues. The V and J ends lost 4 bases and 7 bases respectively, with 16 bases between them. CDR3 sequence reads: CASSRRLDGGEKLFF. In nucleotides, the CDR3 is TGCGCCAGCAGCCGTCGTTTGGACGGTGGTGAAAAACTGTTTTTT.

Only a few counts were recorded for this clonotype. An end of the junction does not agree with germline; a read error may underlie this. The CDR3 loop reads CSVEQGTSVGNTQYF. CDR3 DNA sequence: TGCAGCGTTGAGCAGGGCACTAGTGTTGGAAACACTCAGTACTTC. The chain combines TRBV29-1 with TRBJ2-4; TRBD1 or TRBD2 may be the D gene (5 bases each). Germline V gene data show CDR1 as SQVTM and CDR2 as ANQGSEA. This CDR3 has 15 amino acids.

Only a few counts were recorded for this clonotype. CDR3 nucleotides: TGCAGTGCCAAGACAGGGAATCAGCCCCAGCATTTT. Translating gives CSAKTGNQPQHF. The J gene is TRBJ1-5, the V gene TRBV20-1; TRBD1 agrees at 7 bases. The CDR3 consists of 12 residues. Germline CDR1 is DFQATT and CDR2 is SNEGSKA (reference sequence). After removal of 6 bases from V and 4 bases from J, the junction contained 3 bases not matched to a gene.

Remarks on this clonotype: The germline gene is not matched at one end of the junction; a read error may be the cause. The V call is TRBV11-2, the J call TRBJ2-1; 10 bases fit TRBD2. The CDR3 has 18 residues. The germline CDR1 and CDR2 sequences are SGHAT and FQNNGV. CDR3 in amino acids: CAGSPPTALAGAGNEQFF. As DNA, the CDR3 is TGTGCCGGCAGCCCCCCGACGGCCCTAGCGGGGGCCGGGAATGAGCAGTTCTTC.

The chain links TRBV5-1 to TRBJ2-3; 7 nucleotides align to TRBD2. The CDR3 is 16 residues long. Germline CDR1 SGHRS, CDR2 YFSETQ. Trimming removed 4 bases from V and 2 bases from J; junction bases left unmatched: 10. The CDR3 loop is CASSGTAGFITDTQYF. As DNA, the CDR3 is TGCGCCAGCAGCGGAACAGCGGGGTTCATCACAGATACGCAGTATTTT.

This chain connects TRBV6-2 or TRBV6-3 to TRBJ2-7; D might be TRBD2 (5 bases). Trimming pared 4 bases from V and 3 bases from J, leaving 10 bases between. Germline assignment: CDR1 MNHEY and CDR2 SVGEGT. CDR3 length equals 13 residues. The DNA of the CDR3 is TGTGCCAGCAGTTTCGGACTCCTCTACGAGCAGTACTTC. Translating it yields CASSFGLLYEQYF.

This clonotype was seen a few times. This chain connects TRBV7-2 to TRBJ2-3, with a weak D call TRBD2 (6 bases). Germline CDR1 is SGHTA and CDR2 is FQGNSA. V lost 8 bases and J lost 8, with 20 bases in between. This CDR3 is 14 amino acids long. CDR3 sequence (DNA): TGTGCCAGCCTTACCGGGAGTTCTCAGGGTACGCAGTATTTT. It encodes CASLTGSSQGTQYF.

This clonotype has a handful of counts. The chain has TRBV29-1 and TRBJ2-7; 8 bases map to TRBD2. Germline trimming cut 5 bases from V and 2 bases from J; bases unmatched to any gene: 11. CDR1 and CDR2 from the germline V gene are SQVTM and ANQGSEA. The CDR3 has 15 amino acids. The CDR3 DNA is TGCAGCGTTTCGCCCGGGCCAGCGGGGGCCTACGAGCAGTACTTC. This gives the protein CSVSPGPAGAYEQYF.

This clonotype was counted between two and nine times. This chain links TRBV5-5 with TRBJ2-7; tentatively, D is TRBD1 (6 bases). CDR1 is SGHKS, CDR2 YYEKEE, per germline (reference sequence). CDR3 size: 14 residues. Trimming cost V 0 bases and J 2 bases, with 9 bases left between them. CDR3 sequence reads: CASSLASGAYEQYF. CDR3 nucleotide sequence: TGTGCCAGCAGCTTGGCCTCAGGGGCCTACGAGCAGTACTTC. Full variable domain (outside the CDR3, taken from reference TRBV5-5 and TRBJ2-7): DAGVTQSPTHLIKTRGQQVTLRCSPISGHKSVSWYQQVLGQGPQFIFQYYEKEERGRGNFPDRFSARQFPNYSSELNVNALLLGDSALYLCASSLASGAYEQYFGPGTRLTVT.

The chain carries TRBV29-1 and TRBJ2-5; possibly TRBD1 for D (6 bases). Germline CDR1 is SQVTM and CDR2 is ANQGSEA. V dropped 7 bases and J dropped 5 bases, with 20 bases sitting between them. This CDR3 has 14 amino acids. CDR3 protein: CSAESPGHWETQYF. The CDR3 DNA follows: TGCAGCGCCGAATCTCCGGGACACTGGGAGACCCAGTACTTC.

V gene TRBV2 combines with J gene TRBJ1-4; 7 bases are shared with TRBD1. V was pared by 6 bases and J by 7 bases, with 8 bases of the junction left unmatched. Germline loops: CDR1 SNHLY, CDR2 FYNNEI. The CDR3 extends over 14 amino acids. CDR3 sequence: CASRRDRAVEKLFF. The DNA for the CDR3 is TGTGCCAGCAGACGAGACAGGGCCGTTGAAAAACTGTTTTTT.

The chain has TRBV20-1 and TRBJ2-1; possibly TRBD2 for D (6 bases). This CDR3 is built from 13 residues. The V gene's germline CDR1 is DFQATT and CDR2 SNEGSKA (reference sequence). Trimming took off 8 bases at V and 8 bases at J, with 19 bases between the two ends. CDR3 coding DNA: TGCAGTCCCGGCAGGAGGGTAATCGATGAGCAGTTCTTC. It yields the protein CSPGRRVIDEQFF.

Many counts were recorded for this clonotype. This chain uses TRBV20-1 with TRBJ2-1; D might be TRBD1 or TRBD2, each matching 5 bases. This CDR3 is built from 12 residues. Germline V gives CDR1 DFQATT, CDR2 SNEGSKA (reference sequence). V was pared by 8 bases and J by 7 bases, with 15 bases between. The CDR3 DNA is TGCAGTAAATCCGGGACCCTAAATGAGCAGTTCTTC. It specifies CSKSGTLNEQFF.

The genes are TRBV5-1 and TRBJ2-2; D may be TRBD1 or TRBD2 (5 bases each). Trimming shortened V by 3 bases and J by 2 bases, and 14 bases separated the two germline ends. Germline V gene sequence: CDR1 SGHRS, CDR2 YFSETQ. CDR3 size: 16 residues. The CDR3 loop is CASSWAPGPNTGELFF. DNA of the CDR3: TGCGCCAGCAGCTGGGCCCCGGGACCCAACACCGGGGAGCTGTTTTTT.

This clonotype was observed a handful of times. The V gene is TRBV20-1, the J gene TRBJ1-5, with 8 bases fitting TRBD1. Germline CDR1 is DFQATT and CDR2 is SNEGSKA (reference sequence). CDR3 length equals 14 residues. V was clipped by 5 bases and J by 4 bases; unmatched bases: 7. CDR3: CSASQGAGNQPQHF. The CDR3 DNA is TGCAGTGCTTCGCAGGGGGCGGGTAATCAGCCCCAGCATTTT.

The sample holds a few counts of this clonotype. This may come from a read error, since a much larger clone is one base off. V is TRBV6-5 and J is TRBJ2-7; 7 nucleotides line up with TRBD2. This CDR3 has 11 amino acids. Germline values: CDR1 MNHEY, CDR2 SVGAGI. The CDR3 loop is CTSGERREQYF. The CDR3, as DNA: TGTACCAGCGGGGAACGCCGCGAGCAGTACTTC.

There are many counts of this clonotype. This rearrangement joins TRBV24-1 to TRBJ2-3, with D perhaps TRBD2 (6 bases). V was pared by 3 bases and J by 3 bases, with 12 bases between. Germline loops: CDR1 KGHDR, CDR2 SFDVKD. The CDR3 spans 15 residues. CDR3 residues: CATSDPAGGTDTQYF. CDR3 in DNA: TGTGCCACCAGTGATCCCGCTGGAGGGACAGATACGCAGTATTTT.

This clonotype was observed at least ten times. The chain combines TRBV4-1 with TRBJ1-4, with D maybe TRBD1 (5 bases). The CDR3 sequence is 13 residues long. Trimming stripped 4 bases from V and 4 bases from J, with 7 bases between. Germline CDR1 and CDR2: MGHRA and YSYEKL. CDR3 sequence reads: CASSRGSNEKLFF. In nucleotides, the CDR3 is TGCGCCAGCAGCCGGGGGAGTAATGAAAAACTGTTTTTT.